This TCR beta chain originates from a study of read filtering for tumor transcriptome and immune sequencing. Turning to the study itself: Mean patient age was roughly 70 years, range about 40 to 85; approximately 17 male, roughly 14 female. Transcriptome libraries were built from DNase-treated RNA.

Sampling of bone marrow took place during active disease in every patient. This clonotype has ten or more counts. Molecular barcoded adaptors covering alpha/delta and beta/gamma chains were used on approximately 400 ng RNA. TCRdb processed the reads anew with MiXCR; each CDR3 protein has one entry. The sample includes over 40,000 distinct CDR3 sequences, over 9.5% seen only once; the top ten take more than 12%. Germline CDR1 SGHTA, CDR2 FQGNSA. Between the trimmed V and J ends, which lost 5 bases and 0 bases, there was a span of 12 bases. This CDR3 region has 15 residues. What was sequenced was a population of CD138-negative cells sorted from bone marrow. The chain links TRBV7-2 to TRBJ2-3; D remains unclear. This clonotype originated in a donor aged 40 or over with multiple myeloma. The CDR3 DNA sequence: TGTGCCAGCAGCCGAGACACGTGGAGCACAGATACGCAGTATTTT. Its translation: CASSRDTWSTDTQYF.